A single sample is the source of the 14 T cell receptor beta chains below, sequenced in a study of PD-1 blockade in classical Hodgkin lymphoma. Assay used: immunoSEQ multiplex PCR; TCRdb lists only in-frame clones, some missing. The data contain some 100,000 clones, approximately 92% of them singletons. Relapse after autologous stem cell transplantation occurred in every patient, and brentuximab vedotin exposure varied. The specimen comprised peripheral blood mononuclear cells (PBMCs), sampled at baseline. These receptor sequences come from a human donor with classical Hodgkin lymphoma.

This clone has just a few counts. CDR3 sequence reads: CASSSGPSSYEQYF. In DNA, the CDR3 is TGTGCCAGCAGTAGCGGGCCCTCTTCCTACGAGCAGTACTTC. V gene TRBV7-2 combines with J gene TRBJ2-7, with TRBD2 matching 7 bases. With 6 bases clipped from V and 1 base from J, the junction kept 6 bases outside the gene matches. This CDR3 spans 14 amino acids. CDR1 and CDR2 (germline): SGHTA, FQGNSA.

The chain employs TRBV7-9 and TRBJ1-5; D is possibly TRBD1 (5 bases). The length of the CDR3 is 12 residues. V was pared by 1 base and J by 9 bases, with 7 bases between. Germline assignment: CDR1 SEHNR and CDR2 FQNEAQ (reference sequence). The CDR3 region has the DNA TGTGCCAGCAGCTTAGGGACAAGGCCCCAGCATTTT. This gives the protein CASSLGTRPQHF.

The rearrangement links TRBV5-1 to TRBJ2-7, with 8 positions matching TRBD1. CDR1 SGHRS and CDR2 YFSETQ come from the germline V gene. V was pared by 4 bases and J by 5 bases, with 8 bases of the junction left unmatched. The CDR3 has 14 amino acids. CDR3 sequence reads: CASSVRQGINEQYF. In DNA, the CDR3 is TGCGCCAGCAGCGTCCGACAGGGGATCAACGAGCAGTACTTC.

This clone was found once. The genes are TRBV19 and TRBJ1-2; D not certain. Germline CDR1 LNHDA, CDR2 SQIVND (reference sequence). The CDR3 is 13 amino acids. V shed 2 bases and J shed 8 bases, with 12 bases lying between them. CDR3 coding DNA: TGTGCCAGTAGTATAAGTCCAACTGGAGGCTACACCTTC. It encodes CASSISPTGGYTF.

J is TRBJ1-2 and V is TRBV27; D is perhaps TRBD1 (5 bases). The V and J ends lost 2 bases and 8 bases respectively, with 15 bases between them. Germline V CDR1 and CDR2: MNHEY, SMNVEV (reference sequence). The CDR3 is 14 amino acids. CDR3 nucleotides: TGTGCCAGCAGTTTAACTGAGGGGATTGGGGGCTACACCTTC. This sequence encodes CASSLTEGIGGYTF.

The chain carries TRBV7-3 and TRBJ2-2; TRBD2 agrees at 7 bases. The CDR3 is 18 amino acids. J was trimmed by 0 bases and V by 2 bases; bases with no gene match: 9. Germline values: CDR1 SGHTA, CDR2 FQGTGA. This CDR3 reads CASSLVASGPPNTGELFF. CDR3 in DNA: TGTGCCAGCAGCTTAGTGGCTAGCGGTCCCCCGAACACCGGGGAGCTGTTTTTT.

The chain recombines TRBV7-8 with TRBJ2-2, with TRBD2 matching 12 bases. This CDR3 comprises 18 residues. V lost 0 bases and J lost 2; bases outside the gene matches: 4. Germline V gene data show CDR1 as SGHVS and CDR2 as FQNEAQ. For the CDR3, the DNA is TGTGCCAGCAGCTTAGCGCTGACTAGCGGGAGCAACACCGGGGAGCTGTTTTTT. It specifies CASSLALTSGSNTGELFF. The complete variable domain, with remaining parts taken from reference TRBV7-8 and TRBJ2-2, reads GAGVSQSPRYKVAKRGQDVALRCDPISGHVSLFWYQQALGQGPEFLTYFQNEAQLDKSGLPSDRFFAERPEGSVSTLKIQRTQQEDSAVYLCASSLALTSGSNTGELFFGEGSRLTVL.

The V and J genes are TRBV6-6 and TRBJ2-3, with 12 bases lining up with TRBD2. The CDR3 spans 14 residues. V was pared by 6 bases and J by 4 bases, with 2 bases of the junction left unmatched. Germline V lookup: CDR1 MNHNY, CDR2 SVGAGI (reference sequence). CDR3: CASSRLAGADTQYF. CDR3 nucleotide sequence: TGTGCCAGCAGCCGACTAGCGGGAGCAGATACGCAGTATTTT.

This clone occurred once. The V gene is TRBV5-1, the J gene TRBJ2-7; 12 bases match TRBD1. The junction had 4 bases not matched to a gene; V was cut back by 5 bases and J by 4 bases. The CDR3 loop spans 14 amino acids. Looked up from germline, CDR1 is SGHRS and CDR2 is YFSETQ. The CDR3 here is CASRRDRGQYEQYF. The CDR3 bases are TGCGCCAGCAGGAGGGACAGGGGGCAGTACGAGCAGTACTTC.

This rearrangement joins TRBV30 to TRBJ2-7; 7 bases map to TRBD2. CDR3 length: 12 residues. V was pared by 3 bases and J by 7 bases, with 6 bases of the junction left unmatched. Looked up from germline, CDR1 is GTSNPN and CDR2 is SVGIG (reference sequence). In nucleotides, the CDR3 is TGTGCCTGGAGGCGGGGGTCGGGAGAGCAGTACTTC. Protein: CAWRRGSGEQYF.

The chain carries TRBV25-1 and TRBJ2-3; D ambiguous. The germline V gene encodes CDR1 MGHDK and CDR2 SYGVNS. This CDR3 spans 13 amino acids. V dropped 1 base and J dropped 4 bases, with 6 bases sitting between them. The CDR3 here is CASSEFTADTQYF. In DNA, the CDR3 is TGTGCCAGCAGTGAATTCACGGCAGATACGCAGTATTTT.

The genes are TRBV12-1 and TRBJ2-3; the table names TRBD2, a call not compared with the DNA. TRBV12-1 is designated a pseudogene. CDR3 length: 15 amino acids. In nucleotides, the CDR3 is TGTGCCAGCAGTTCTAGCGGGAGGGCTATCTATGAGCAGTATTTT. Residues: CASSSSGRAIYEQYF.

V and J are TRBV15 and TRBJ1-4, with 7 nucleotides matching TRBD1. Germline V gene lookup returns CDR1 LNHNV and CDR2 YYDKDF (reference sequence). With 5 bases clipped from V and 3 bases from J, the junction kept 0 bases outside the gene matches. CDR3 length: 13 amino acids. CDR3 region: CATSGTANEKLFF. The CDR3 DNA follows: TGTGCCACCAGCGGGACAGCTAATGAAAAACTGTTTTTT.

The J gene is TRBJ2-7, the V gene TRBV6-1, with TRBD1 identical over 8 bases. Germline CDR1 is MNHNS and CDR2 is SASEGT. The CDR3 covers 12 residues. After removal of 4 bases from V and 4 bases from J, the junction contained 0 bases not matched to a gene. CDR3 DNA sequence: TGTGCCAGCAGTGGGACAGGGTACGAGCAGTACTTC. Encoded protein: CASSGTGYEQYF.